One sample yielded the 28 T cell receptor beta chains listed below, sequenced in a study of CD8 T cells in ankylosing spondylitis. TCRdb redid the calling of the 5' RACE reads with MiXCR, one entry per CDR3 protein. Of some 270,000 distinct CDR3 sequences detected, over 15% appear once; the ten largest clones hold around 32%. Sequenced sample: blood, either unsorted or a sorted T cell fraction (not recorded which). The receptors were gathered from a male donor with ankylosing spondylitis or in good health (not recorded which).

This clonotype showed up just a few times. The V gene is TRBV6-5, the J gene TRBJ2-7, with D possibly called TRBD1 or TRBD2 (5 bases each). Germline V gene data show CDR1 as MNHEY and CDR2 as SVGAGI. The length of the CDR3 is 15 residues. Trimming removed 2 bases at V and 2 bases at J, with 13 bases between. For the CDR3, the DNA is TGTGCCAGCAGTTACGGACTTAGGGGAACCTACGAGCAGTACTTC. This encodes CASSYGLRGTYEQYF.

This clonotype turned up a few times. The chain recombines TRBV4-3 with TRBJ2-1, with D possibly matching TRBD2 (6 bases). With 0 bases removed from V and 2 bases from J, the gap between germline ends came to 17 bases. The CDR3 runs 18 residues. The germline V gene encodes CDR1 LGHNA and CDR2 YSLEER. CDR3 sequence (DNA): TGCGCCAGCAGCCAAGAATTCTTCGGGGGAGTTGCCTACAATGAGCAGTTCTTC. Protein sequence: CASSQEFFGGVAYNEQFF.

This clonotype turned up a few times. V gene TRBV7-9 combines with J gene TRBJ2-1; 7 bases fit TRBD2. The CDR3 has 13 residues. V lost 7 bases, J lost 8 bases, and 8 bases stayed unmatched. CDR1 and CDR2 from the germline V gene are SEHNR and FQNEAQ (reference sequence). The chain's CDR3 is CASTLAGEDEQFF. DNA of the CDR3: TGTGCCAGCACCCTGGCGGGGGAGGATGAGCAGTTCTTC.

V usage is TRBV29-1 and J usage is TRBJ2-7; D might be TRBD2 (7 bases). The length of the CDR3 is 14 residues. Germline CDR1 and CDR2: SQVTM and ANQGSEA. V was cut by 6 bases and J by 2 bases, with 17 bases left in between. The CDR3 DNA reads TGCAGCGTGATTCTAGTAGGGGGGGCCTACGAGCAGTACTTC. It yields the protein CSVILVGGAYEQYF.

This clonotype appeared a few times. The rearrangement joins TRBV5-6 to TRBJ2-5, with D possibly being TRBD2 (6 bases). V dropped 4 bases and J dropped 0 bases, with 19 bases sitting between them. CDR3 length: 17 amino acids. Germline V CDR1 and CDR2: SGHDT, YYEEEE. For the CDR3, the DNA is TGTGCCAGCAGCCAAGTAGGCGGGACGCCAGACCAAGAGACCCAGTACTTC. This codes for CASSQVGGTPDQETQYF.

The table lists this clonotype with a few counts. V gene TRBV29-1 combines with J gene TRBJ2-2; tentatively, D is TRBD1 (5 bases). The length of the CDR3 is 12 residues. Germline V CDR1 and CDR2: SQVTM, ANQGSEA. V lost 6 bases to trimming and J lost 1 base, with 6 bases between them. CDR3 protein: CSVGQNTGELFF. The CDR3 nucleotides read TGCAGCGTCGGACAGAACACCGGGGAGCTGTTTTTT.

The sample holds many counts of this clonotype. V and J are TRBV29-1 and TRBJ2-1; 10 positions agree with TRBD2. The germline CDR1 and CDR2 sequences are SQVTM and ANQGSEA. The CDR3 loop spans 15 amino acids. With 6 bases clipped from V and 9 bases from J, the junction kept 14 bases outside the gene matches. The CDR3 here is CSVLKGSGRGVEQFF. Written as DNA, the CDR3 is TGCAGCGTCCTTAAGGGAAGCGGGAGGGGGGTTGAGCAGTTCTTC.

The CDR3 loop is CASSQVTSSYEQYF. In DNA, the CDR3 is TGCGCCAGCAGCCAAGTTACGAGCTCCTACGAGCAGTACTTC. This rearrangement joins TRBV4-1 to TRBJ2-7; D is ambiguous. The germline CDR1 and CDR2 sequences are MGHRA and YSYEKL. The length of the CDR3 is 14 residues. V was clipped by 1 base and J by 0 bases, with 7 bases between them.

The chain uses TRBV3-1 and TRBJ1-4; D is ambiguous. V was clipped by 0 bases and J by 0 bases, with 8 bases between them. This CDR3 contains 16 residues. Looked up from germline, CDR1 is LGHDT and CDR2 is YNNKEL (reference sequence). The CDR3 reads CASSQDAATTNEKLFF. As DNA, the CDR3 is TGTGCCAGCAGCCAAGATGCAGCTACAACTAATGAAAAACTGTTTTTT. Based on the CDR3 plus reference TRBV3-1 and TRBJ1-4, the full variable domain is DTAVSQTPKYLVTQMGNDKSIKCEQNLGHDTMYWYKQDSKKFLKIMFSYNNKELIINETVPNRFSPKSPDKAHLNLHINSLELGDSAVYFCASSQDAATTNEKLFFGSGTQLSVL.

This clonotype was detected only a few times. This chain connects TRBV5-1 to TRBJ2-7, with D possibly called TRBD1 or TRBD2 (5 bases each). Germline V gene sequence: CDR1 SGHRS, CDR2 YFSETQ. The CDR3 length is 15 residues. Trimming took 4 bases from V and 7 from J, leaving 21 bases between them. The CDR3 loop reads CASSRSSAGTDEQYF. The CDR3 region has the DNA TGCGCCAGCAGCAGATCGTCCGCCGGGACGGATGAGCAGTACTTC.

This chain uses TRBV24-1 with TRBJ2-2; tentatively, D is TRBD1 or TRBD2 (5 bases each). This CDR3 is built from 13 residues. Germline V gene lookup returns CDR1 KGHDR and CDR2 SFDVKD. V was cut by 4 bases and J by 9 bases, with 11 bases left in between. In DNA, the CDR3 is TGTGCCACCAGTGAATCCGGGACGCGGGAGCTGTTTTTT. Translation: CATSESGTRELFF.

V and J are TRBV29-1 and TRBJ2-7, with 11 positions matching TRBD2. Unmatched junction bases numbered 7, after V lost 2 bases and J lost 4 bases. The CDR3 is 15 residues long. Germline CDR1 is SQVTM and CDR2 is ANQGSEA. The CDR3 loop reads CSVESVVAGGYEQYF. In DNA, the CDR3 is TGCAGCGTTGAATCGGTGGTAGCGGGAGGGTACGAGCAGTACTTC.

The chain joins TRBV5-6 to TRBJ2-4, with D uncertain. This CDR3 has 14 amino acids. Germline CDR1 is SGHDT and CDR2 is YYEEEE. V was pared by 0 bases and J by 5 bases, with 9 bases between. CDR3 loop: CASSLAPQENIQYF. CDR3 sequence (DNA): TGTGCCAGCAGCTTGGCTCCCCAGGAAAACATTCAGTACTTC. The variable domain in full, with the rest retrieved from reference TRBV5-6 and TRBJ2-4, is DAGVTQSPTHLIKTRGQQVTLRCSPKSGHDTVSWYQQALGQGPQFIFQYYEEEERQRGNFPDRFSGHQFPNYSSELNVNALLLGDSALYLCASSLAPQENIQYFGAGTRLSVL.

This chain links TRBV5-1 with TRBJ1-2; D call uncertain. Germline V CDR1 and CDR2: SGHRS, YFSETQ. This CDR3 has 16 amino acids. The germline V and J ends were trimmed by 2 bases and 2 bases, with 16 bases remaining between them. CDR3 region: CASSFSQATANYGYTF. The CDR3 DNA follows: TGCGCCAGCAGCTTTAGCCAGGCAACAGCCAACTATGGCTACACCTTC.

This clonotype came up a few times. The chain links TRBV4-1 to TRBJ2-5; D not certain. Germline V CDR1 and CDR2: MGHRA, YSYEKL. This CDR3 has 16 amino acids. V gave up 0 bases and J gave up 5 bases, with 16 bases separating them. The CDR3 loop reads CASSQEHRALGETQYF. CDR3 DNA sequence: TGCGCCAGCAGCCAAGAGCACCGAGCCCTGGGGGAGACCCAGTACTTC.

This clonotype was observed a handful of times. This chain joins TRBV12-3 or TRBV12-4 and TRBJ1-4; no clear D gene. V gave up 6 bases and J gave up 8 bases, with 25 bases separating them. The CDR3 has 17 amino acids. The CDR3 DNA is TGTGCCAGCAGCCCCTATGTAGGGTCCTTAAACGAGGAAAAACTGTTTTTT. It is translated as CASSPYVGSLNEEKLFF.

This clonotype was observed a handful of times. The chain couples TRBV5-6 to TRBJ2-3; 8 bases are shared with TRBD2. CDR1 is SGHDT and CDR2 is YYEEEE in the germline V gene. This CDR3 region has 15 residues. J gave up 0 bases and V 4 bases, and 4 bases lay outside the gene matches. This CDR3 is CASSRSGISTDTQYF. CDR3 nucleotide sequence: TGTGCCAGCAGCCGTAGCGGGATTAGCACAGATACGCAGTATTTT.

This clonotype appeared a few times. V gene TRBV7-2 combines with J gene TRBJ2-1, with D possibly being TRBD2 (6 bases). Germline V gene sequence: CDR1 SGHTA, CDR2 FQGNSA. V was shortened by 1 base and J by 4 bases, with 11 bases between the two germline ends. The CDR3 contains 15 residues. This CDR3 reads CASSLGAGTYNEQFF. The CDR3 DNA reads as TGTGCCAGCAGCTTAGGGGCGGGAACGTACAATGAGCAGTTCTTC.

This clonotype was recorded many times. This chain joins TRBV7-8 and TRBJ2-7; 8 nucleotides agree with TRBD2. The ends lost 1 base at V and 7 bases at J; junction bases unmatched: 6. Per the germline V gene, CDR1 is SGHVS and CDR2 is FQNEAQ. The CDR3 is 14 amino acids. The CDR3 sequence is CASSLEAGAQEQYF. The DNA of the CDR3 is TGTGCCAGCAGCTTAGAAGCGGGGGCGCAGGAGCAGTACTTC.

This clonotype was observed at least ten times. The rearrangement links TRBV7-3 to TRBJ2-7; TRBD2 is a possible D gene (6 bases). Per germline, CDR1 SGHTA and CDR2 FQGTGA. V gave up 5 bases and J gave up 0 bases, with 11 bases separating them. This CDR3 spans 14 amino acids. CDR3 protein: CASSPYGSSYEQYF. The CDR3 region has the DNA TGTGCCAGCAGCCCCTACGGGAGCTCCTACGAGCAGTACTTC.

V usage is TRBV11-1 and J usage is TRBJ2-3; 7 positions agree with TRBD1. Trimming took 8 bases from V and 2 from J; bases not matched to a gene: 10. CDR1 and CDR2 (germline): SGHAT, FQDESV (reference sequence). The CDR3 consists of 15 residues. The CDR3 DNA sequence: TGTGCCAGCCAAACGGCCGGGACAGTCACAGATACGCAGTATTTT. Translation gives CASQTAGTVTDTQYF.

V is TRBV4-1 and J is TRBJ2-7, with D possibly matching TRBD2 (5 bases). The length of the CDR3 is 14 residues. Per the germline V gene, CDR1 is MGHRA and CDR2 is YSYEKL. V was cut by 1 base and J by 3 bases, with 10 bases left in between. The CDR3 coding sequence is TGCGCCAGCAGCCAAGTCGACGGGGTCTACGAGCAGTACTTC. This translates into CASSQVDGVYEQYF.

This clonotype was seen only a few times. The chain couples TRBV29-1 to TRBJ2-7; no reliable D call. The length of the CDR3 is 11 residues. Germline V gene data show CDR1 as SQVTM and CDR2 as ANQGSEA. V was shortened by 8 bases and J by 4 bases, with 12 bases between the two germline ends. In nucleotides, the CDR3 is TGCAGCCACGGGCGCAGGTACGAGCAGTACTTC. It is translated as CSHGRRYEQYF.

This chain uses TRBV3-1 with TRBJ2-4; D assignment may be TRBD1 or TRBD2 (5 bases each). Trimming cost V 0 bases and J 3 bases, with 15 bases left between them. This CDR3 contains 17 residues. Germline CDR1 is LGHDT and CDR2 is YNNKEL (reference sequence). CDR3: CASSQDLGAGVKNIQYF. Here the CDR3 DNA reads TGTGCCAGCAGCCAAGATCTTGGGGCCGGGGTCAAAAACATTCAGTACTTC.

The CDR3, as DNA: TGTGCCAGCAGCCAACTTTCTTTTACTAGCACAGATACGCAGTATTTT. Translation: CASSQLSFTSTDTQYF. The chain is built from TRBV4-2 and TRBJ2-3, with D uncertain. This CDR3 has 16 residues. The V and J ends lost 2 bases and 0 bases respectively, with 12 bases between them. CDR1 and CDR2 (germline): LGHNA, YNFKEQ.

This clonotype was counted a few times. V and J are TRBV20-1 and TRBJ2-3; 7 bases fit TRBD2. The CDR3 runs to 14 residues. The V gene end was trimmed by 6 bases and the J gene end by 6 bases; junction bases not matched to a gene: 12. CDR1 is DFQATT, CDR2 SNEGSKA, per germline (reference sequence). Written as DNA, the CDR3 is TGCAGTGCAAGGGGAGGGCCGAAATGGGATACGCAGTATTTT. It encodes CSARGGPKWDTQYF.

The chain carries TRBV4-1 and TRBJ2-7; 8 bases are a match to TRBD1. Germline V CDR1 and CDR2: MGHRA, YSYEKL. The CDR3 has 16 residues. J lost 9 bases, V lost 3 bases, and 16 bases had no gene match. The CDR3 bases are TGCGCCAGCAGCCAGGTTCGGGGGACAGGTCGGGACGGGCAGTACTTC. Protein product: CASSQVRGTGRDGQYF.

The chain couples TRBV6-2 or TRBV6-3 to TRBJ2-1, with TRBD2 identical over 9 bases. The CDR3 is 16 amino acids. Per germline, CDR1 MNHEY and CDR2 SVGEGT. V shed 0 bases and J 4 bases; nucleotides not matched to a gene: 4. The CDR3 DNA is TGTGCCAGCAGTTACTCGTTAACTAGCGGGTACAATGAGCAGTTCTTC. This gives the protein CASSYSLTSGYNEQFF.